Below, 5 T cell receptor beta chains from the same sample are listed, as sequenced in a study of beta chain features in type 1 diabetes. Expressed TCRB transcripts were sequenced, since all the RNA that had been isolated was reverse transcribed. Sequencing was performed with immunoSEQ multiplex PCR; in TCRdb, only in-frame clones are kept and a portion is missing. The sample holds some 660,000 clones; roughly 13% are singletons and the top ten take roughly 0.04%. Study-level points and caveats: When Type 1 diabetes patients were examined, their TCRB CDR3s proved moderately but significantly shorter in all four CD4+ subsets.

The antigens these receptors bind are not known. Source material: naive CD4+ T cells from blood. The receptors stem from a man aged 18 to 30 with type 1 diabetes.

This clone was detected a few times. This rearrangement joins TRBV9 to TRBJ2-1; 7 nucleotides line up with TRBD2. The V gene end was trimmed by 4 bases and the J gene end by 12 bases; junction bases not matched to a gene: 7. The CDR3 totals 12 residues. Germline CDR1 is SGDLS and CDR2 is YYNGEE. DNA of the CDR3: TGTGCCAGCAGCTCTCAGTCGGGAGGGCAGTTCTTC. Its protein product is CASSSQSGGQFF.

The chain employs TRBV30 and TRBJ2-2; 8 nucleotides align to TRBD1. The CDR3 totals 16 residues. The V gene's germline CDR1 is GTSNPN and CDR2 SVGIG (reference sequence). Germline trimming cut 1 base from V and 4 bases from J; bases unmatched to any gene: 8. Here the CDR3 DNA reads TGTGCCTGGAGTGCTACAGGGGGAGATCGCACCGGGGAGCTGTTTTTT. Amino acids: CAWSATGGDRTGELFF.

This clone was detected a few times. This chain links TRBV7-2 with TRBJ2-7; D may be TRBD1 or TRBD2 (6 bases each). Trimming left V 1 base short and J 5 bases short, with 15 bases between. The germline V gene has CDR1 SGHTA and CDR2 FQGNSA. The CDR3 has 15 residues. The chain's CDR3 is CASSLDGGPYDEQYF. CDR3 in DNA: TGTGCCAGCAGCTTAGATGGGGGGCCCTATGACGAGCAGTACTTC.

This sequence joins TRBV30 and TRBJ2-7; TRBD2 agrees at 10 bases. Germline V gene data show CDR1 as GTSNPN and CDR2 as SVGIG (reference sequence). V shed 5 bases, J shed 6 bases, and the junction held 7 bases outside the gene matches. CDR3 length equals 13 residues. CDR3 DNA sequence: TGTGCCTGGTCGCCTAGCGGGAGAGGCGAGCAGTACTTC. Amino acids: CAWSPSGRGEQYF.

The J gene is TRBJ2-7, the V gene TRBV6-5; a possible D gene is TRBD2 (5 bases). CDR3 length equals 16 residues. CDR1 is MNHEY, CDR2 SVGAGI, per germline. The V end lost 0 bases, the J end lost 1 base, and 13 bases lay between the germline ends. CDR3 amino acids: CASSYSNRPGSYEQYF. The CDR3 DNA reads TGTGCCAGCAGTTACTCCAATCGGCCGGGGTCCTACGAGCAGTACTTC.